These 18 T cell receptor beta chains share one sample of origin, sequenced in a study of T cells after yellow fever vaccination (dated by TCRdb to between 2018 and 2020). Read against the paper, the sample's treatment or condition label means: live attenuated yellow fever vaccine strain. The library was obtained by 5' RACE. Reads for this sample came from an Illumina NovaSeq 6000. TCRdb handled the public reads itself, with Q25 trimming in fastp and clone calling in MiXCR, and kept productive beta chains. When rows share a CDR3 protein, they turn into one entry using the most common DNA and genes. This sample holds roughly 350,000 distinct CDR3 sequences; roughly 4% were observed only once. The top ten clones comprise approximately 25% of the sample. The sequenced sample was PBMCs, obtained 5 days after the yellow fever booster vaccination. The receptors derive from a man younger than 35 who received the YFV17D yellow fever vaccine.

This clonotype was seen many times. This chain connects TRBV10-3 to TRBJ2-1; 12 nucleotides align to TRBD2. V was clipped by 6 bases and J by 2 bases; unmatched bases: 2. In germline, CDR1 is ENHRY, CDR2 SYGVKD. This CDR3 comprises 15 residues. The CDR3 DNA sequence: TGTGCCATCAGGTCTAGCGGGGGGGCCTACAATGAGCAGTTCTTC. Amino acid sequence: CAIRSSGGAYNEQFF.

Only a few counts were recorded for this clonotype. The V gene is TRBV6-1, the J gene TRBJ1-5; 9 bases are shared with TRBD1. This CDR3 comprises 15 residues. Germline V gene sequence: CDR1 MNHNS, CDR2 SASEGT. V was pared by 8 bases and J by 5 bases, with 10 bases of the junction left unmatched. CDR3 region: CASLSGDRDHQPQHF. The CDR3 DNA reads TGTGCCAGCCTATCCGGGGACAGGGACCATCAGCCCCAGCATTTT.

In this sample, this clonotype turned up many times. The V call is TRBV28, the J call TRBJ2-5, with TRBD2 as a possible D gene (5 bases). Germline assignment: CDR1 MDHEN and CDR2 SYDVKM. CDR3 size: 13 residues. V was shortened by 2 bases and J by 2 bases, with 6 bases between the two germline ends. For the CDR3, the DNA is TGTGCCAGCAGTTTACCGGGGCAAGAGACCCAGTACTTC. Amino acid sequence: CASSLPGQETQYF.

A few counts support this clonotype. The CDR3 DNA sequence: TGTGCCAGCTCGCAGAAACTCCCGGGACCGACGAACACCGGGGAGCTGTTTTTT. Protein product: CASSQKLPGPTNTGELFF. The V and J genes are TRBV4-2 and TRBJ2-2, with D perhaps being TRBD1 or TRBD2 (5 bases each). Germline V gene data show CDR1 as LGHNA and CDR2 as YNFKEQ. The CDR3 consists of 18 residues. Trimming cost V 8 bases and J 0 bases, with 22 bases left between them.

The chain recombines TRBV27 with TRBJ2-5; weak D call: TRBD1 (6 bases). Germline values: CDR1 MNHEY, CDR2 SMNVEV (reference sequence). This CDR3 has 16 residues. V was clipped by 4 bases and J by 4 bases, with 19 bases between them. This CDR3 is CASSSRTDGSGETQYF. The CDR3 DNA sequence: TGTGCCAGCAGTTCCCGGACAGACGGCTCGGGAGAGACCCAGTACTTC.

At least ten counts were recorded for this clonotype. This chain uses TRBV7-9 with TRBJ2-1; 11 bases line up with TRBD1. V shed 8 bases, J shed 6 bases, and the junction held 6 bases outside the gene matches. Germline lookup yields CDR1 SEHNR and CDR2 FQNEAQ (reference sequence). The CDR3 contains 14 residues. CDR3 loop: CASGTGGTVNEQFF. The CDR3 DNA is TGTGCCAGCGGGACAGGGGGGACGGTCAATGAGCAGTTCTTC.

In this sample, this clonotype turned up a few times. V gene TRBV7-9 combines with J gene TRBJ2-5, with D possibly matching TRBD1 (5 bases). V was trimmed by 4 bases and J by 2 bases, leaving 5 bases between them. This CDR3 contains 12 residues. Looked up from germline, CDR1 is SEHNR and CDR2 is FQNEAQ (reference sequence). The CDR3 DNA is TGTGCCAGCAGCTGGACACAAGAGACCCAGTACTTC. Its translation: CASSWTQETQYF.

The chain carries TRBV12-3 or TRBV12-4 and TRBJ2-5; maybe TRBD2 (6 bases). The V gene lost 6 bases and the J gene lost 5 bases, with 16 bases spanning the gap. This CDR3 contains 14 residues. The CDR3 spells CASSPASGRETQYF. In DNA form, the CDR3 reads TGTGCCAGCAGCCCGGCGTCGGGGAGGGAGACCCAGTACTTC.

V gene TRBV19 combines with J gene TRBJ2-2; D remains ambiguous. Germline V CDR1 and CDR2: LNHDA, SQIVND (reference sequence). The length of the CDR3 is 16 residues. V was pared by 3 bases and J by 1 base, with 12 bases between. CDR3 in DNA: TGTGCCAGTAGTATTGTGGAAGGGATGAACACCGGGGAGCTGTTTTTT. Translating gives CASSIVEGMNTGELFF.

This clonotype was counted between two and nine times. The chain joins TRBV6-1 to TRBJ2-5; 8 bases agree with TRBD1. The V gene's germline CDR1 is MNHNS and CDR2 SASEGT. CDR3 size: 15 residues. Germline trimming cut 5 bases from V and 1 base from J; bases unmatched to any gene: 6. CDR3 loop: CASSRDRTRQETQYF. Written as DNA, the CDR3 is TGTGCCAGCAGTCGGGACAGGACCCGCCAAGAGACCCAGTACTTC.

The CDR3 DNA sequence: TGTGCCAGCAGCCAGCTCCTCAGGACCGCTATGGGCACCGGGGAGCTGTTTTTT. Translating it yields CASSQLLRTAMGTGELFF. The chain has TRBV4-2 and TRBJ2-2; no clear D. Germline V gene sequence: CDR1 LGHNA, CDR2 YNFKEQ. This CDR3 is built from 18 residues. V was pared by 3 bases and J by 4 bases, with 21 bases between.

This clonotype was picked up a small number of times. The V call is TRBV12-3 or TRBV12-4, the J call TRBJ1-2; possible D gene TRBD1, 6 bases. V lost 7 bases and J 7 bases, leaving 19 bases between the germline ends. The CDR3 contains 14 residues. In nucleotides, the CDR3 is TGTGCCAGCACCTCAGGGGCCGCGGTTGGTGGCTACACCTTC. Its protein product is CASTSGAAVGGYTF.

This clonotype occurred a few times. The chain links TRBV5-1 to TRBJ2-5; D unclear. This CDR3 region has 14 residues. V was pared by 2 bases and J by 1 base, with 9 bases between. Germline V gene lookup returns CDR1 SGHRS and CDR2 YFSETQ. The CDR3 is CASSFTEIQETQYF. The CDR3 nucleotides are TGCGCCAGCAGCTTCACGGAAATCCAAGAGACCCAGTACTTC. Variable domain in full (rest from reference TRBV5-1 and TRBJ2-5): KAGVTQTPRYLIKTRGQQVTLSCSPISGHRSVSWYQQTPGQGLQFLFEYFSETQRNKGNFPGRFSGRQFSNSRSEMNVSTLELGDSALYLCASSFTEIQETQYFGPGTRLLVL.

This sequence joins TRBV30 and TRBJ2-7; D is perhaps TRBD2 (6 bases). The CDR3 sequence is 13 residues long. Per germline, CDR1 GTSNPN and CDR2 SVGIG (reference sequence). Between the trimmed V and J ends, which lost 3 bases and 4 bases, there was a span of 13 bases. CDR3 DNA sequence: TGTGCCTGGAGCCGCGGGGAGCAATACGAGCAGTACTTC. Its protein is CAWSRGEQYEQYF.

The chain uses TRBV7-9 and TRBJ1-2; D unresolved. The CDR3 length is 13 residues. Germline CDR1 and CDR2: SEHNR and FQNEAQ (reference sequence). Trimming stripped 5 bases from V and 8 bases from J, with 15 bases between. The CDR3 nucleotides are TGTGCCAGCAGCCGCGACACACCGGAAGGCTACACCTTC. Protein: CASSRDTPEGYTF.

Only a few counts were recorded for this clonotype. J is TRBJ2-2 and V is TRBV9; perhaps TRBD2 as D (6 bases). The V and J ends lost 0 bases and 7 bases respectively, with 16 bases between them. Germline V gene data show CDR1 as SGDLS and CDR2 as YYNGEE. The CDR3 runs 16 residues. The CDR3 DNA sequence: TGTGCCAGCAGCGTAGAAGGAGGGGCCTACATCGGGGAGCTGTTTTTT. It encodes CASSVEGGAYIGELFF.

The genes are TRBV11-2 and TRBJ2-7; no firm D call. The V end lost 5 bases, the J end lost 8 bases, and 13 bases lay between the germline ends. The germline V gene encodes CDR1 SGHAT and CDR2 FQNNGV. The CDR3 loop spans 12 amino acids. This chain's CDR3 is CASSPTPRQQYF. For the CDR3, the DNA is TGTGCCAGCAGCCCGACACCCCGTCAGCAGTACTTC.

This clonotype has just a few counts. The rearrangement uses TRBV20-1 and TRBJ1-4; 8 nucleotides align to TRBD1. Germline CDR1 DFQATT, CDR2 SNEGSKA (reference sequence). Trimming at V came to 0 bases and at J to 8 bases, leaving 5 bases not matched to a gene. The CDR3 length is 14 residues. In DNA, the CDR3 is TGCAGTGCTAGAGATATCGGACAGGGCGAAAAACTGTTTTTT. Protein product: CSARDIGQGEKLFF.